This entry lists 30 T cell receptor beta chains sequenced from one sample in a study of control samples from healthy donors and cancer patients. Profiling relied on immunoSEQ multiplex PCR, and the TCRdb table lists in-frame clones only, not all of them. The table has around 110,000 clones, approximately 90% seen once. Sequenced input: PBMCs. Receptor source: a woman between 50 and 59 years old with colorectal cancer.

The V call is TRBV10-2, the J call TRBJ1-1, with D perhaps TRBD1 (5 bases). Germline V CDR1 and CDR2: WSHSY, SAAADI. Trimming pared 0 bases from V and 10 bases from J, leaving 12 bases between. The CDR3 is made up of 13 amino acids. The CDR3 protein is CASSESSGGAAFF. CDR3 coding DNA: TGCGCCAGCAGTGAGTCGAGTGGCGGGGCAGCTTTCTTT.

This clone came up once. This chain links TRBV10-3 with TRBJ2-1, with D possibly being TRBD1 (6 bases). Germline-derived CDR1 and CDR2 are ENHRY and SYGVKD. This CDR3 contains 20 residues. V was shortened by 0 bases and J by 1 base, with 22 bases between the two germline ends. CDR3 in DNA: TGTGCCATCAGTGAGTCAGAAGGTTTTGTGGGGGCGTCATCCTACAATGAGCAGTTCTTC. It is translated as CAISESEGFVGASSYNEQFF.

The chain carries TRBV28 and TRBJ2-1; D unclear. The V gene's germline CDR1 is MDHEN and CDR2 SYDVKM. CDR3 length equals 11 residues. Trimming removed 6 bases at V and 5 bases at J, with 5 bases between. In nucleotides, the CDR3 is TGTGCCAGCAGGACCAACAATGAGCAGTTCTTC. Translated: CASRTNNEQFF.

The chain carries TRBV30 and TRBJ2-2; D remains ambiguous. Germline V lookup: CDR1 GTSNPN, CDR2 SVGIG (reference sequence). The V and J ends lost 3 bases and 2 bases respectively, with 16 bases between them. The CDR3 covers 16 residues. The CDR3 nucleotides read TGTGCCTGGAGCCACGGGCGGATACTAAACACCGGGGAGCTGTTTTTT. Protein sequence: CAWSHGRILNTGELFF.

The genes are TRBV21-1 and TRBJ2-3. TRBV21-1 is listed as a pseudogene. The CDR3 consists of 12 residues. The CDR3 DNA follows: TGTGCCAGAGACCCGACCACAGATACGCAGTATTTT. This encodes CARDPTTDTQYF.

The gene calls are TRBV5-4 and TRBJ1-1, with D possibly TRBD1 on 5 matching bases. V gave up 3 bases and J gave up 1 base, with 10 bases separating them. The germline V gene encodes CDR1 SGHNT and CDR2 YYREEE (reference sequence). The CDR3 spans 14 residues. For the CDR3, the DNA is TGTGCCAGCAGCTACGGGACGGGGAACACTGAAGCTTTCTTT. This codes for CASSYGTGNTEAFF.

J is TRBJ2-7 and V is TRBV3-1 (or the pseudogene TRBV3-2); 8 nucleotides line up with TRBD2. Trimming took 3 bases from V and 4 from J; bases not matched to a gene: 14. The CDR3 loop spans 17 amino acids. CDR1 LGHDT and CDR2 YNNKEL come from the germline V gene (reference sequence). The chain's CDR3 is CASSQAGGEGQNYEQYF. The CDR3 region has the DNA TGTGCCAGCAGCCAGGCCGGGGGGGAGGGCCAGAATTACGAGCAGTACTTC.

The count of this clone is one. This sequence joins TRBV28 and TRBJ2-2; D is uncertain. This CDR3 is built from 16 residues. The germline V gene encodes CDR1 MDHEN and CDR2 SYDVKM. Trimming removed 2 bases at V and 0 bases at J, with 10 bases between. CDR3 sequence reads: CASSLGPAANTGELFF. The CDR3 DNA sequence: TGTGCCAGCAGTTTAGGGCCGGCCGCGAACACCGGGGAGCTGTTTTTT.

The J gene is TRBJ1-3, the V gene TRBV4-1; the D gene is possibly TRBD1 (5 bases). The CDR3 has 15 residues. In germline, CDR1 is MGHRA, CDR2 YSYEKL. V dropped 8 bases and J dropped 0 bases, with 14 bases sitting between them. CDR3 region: CASSTQGHSGNTIYF. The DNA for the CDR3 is TGCGCCAGCTCTACTCAGGGCCACTCTGGAAACACCATATATTTT.

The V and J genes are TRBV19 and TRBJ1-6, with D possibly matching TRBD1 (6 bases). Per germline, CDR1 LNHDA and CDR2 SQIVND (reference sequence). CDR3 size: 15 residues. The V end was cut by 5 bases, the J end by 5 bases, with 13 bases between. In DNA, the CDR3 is TGTGCCAGTAGTGCCCGGGACAACGATAATTCACCCCTCCACTTT. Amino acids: CASSARDNDNSPLHF.

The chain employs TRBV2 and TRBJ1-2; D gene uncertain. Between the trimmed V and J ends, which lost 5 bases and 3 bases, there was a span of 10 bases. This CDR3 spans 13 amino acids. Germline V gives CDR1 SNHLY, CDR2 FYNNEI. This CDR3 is CASSWSADYGYTF. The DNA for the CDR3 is TGTGCCAGCAGTTGGAGCGCAGACTATGGCTACACCTTC.

CDR3 residues: CASSLPGQDSNQPQHF. The CDR3 DNA reads TGTGCCAGCAGTTTACCCGGACAAGATAGCAATCAGCCCCAGCATTTT. The chain links TRBV28 to TRBJ1-5, with TRBD1 as a possible D gene (5 bases). CDR1 is MDHEN, CDR2 SYDVKM, per germline. Trimming cost V 2 bases and J 0 bases, with 11 bases left between them. The CDR3 contains 16 residues.

The CDR3, as DNA: TGTGCCAGCAGTTCTCTGGGGGGGTTCGACTATGGCTACACCTTC. Translating gives CASSSLGGFDYGYTF. The chain recombines TRBV6-6 with TRBJ1-2; D possibly corresponds to TRBD1 (5 bases). The length of the CDR3 is 15 residues. Trimming took 4 bases from V and 3 from J, leaving 15 bases between them. Germline lookup yields CDR1 MNHNY and CDR2 SVGAGI (reference sequence).

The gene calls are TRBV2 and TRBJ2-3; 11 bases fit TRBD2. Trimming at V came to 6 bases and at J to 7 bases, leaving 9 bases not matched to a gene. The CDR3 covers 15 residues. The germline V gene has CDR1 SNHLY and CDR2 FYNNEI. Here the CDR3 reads CASRGIAGGENTQYF. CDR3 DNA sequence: TGTGCCAGCAGAGGGATAGCGGGGGGGGAAAATACGCAGTATTTT.

CDR3 in DNA: TGTGCCAGCAGTGGTCGGACAGGGCAGTCATCTGAAGCTTTCTTT. Encoded protein: CASSGRTGQSSEAFF. J is TRBJ1-1 and V is TRBV2; 8 bases align to TRBD1. This CDR3 is 15 amino acids long. In germline, CDR1 is SNHLY, CDR2 FYNNEI. V was pared by 4 bases and J by 6 bases, with 10 bases of the junction left unmatched.

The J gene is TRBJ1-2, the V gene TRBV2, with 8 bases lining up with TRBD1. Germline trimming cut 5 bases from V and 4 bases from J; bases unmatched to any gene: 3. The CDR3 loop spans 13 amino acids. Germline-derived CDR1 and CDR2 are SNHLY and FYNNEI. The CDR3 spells CASSPDRGYGYTF. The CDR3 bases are TGTGCCAGCAGTCCAGACAGGGGCTATGGCTACACCTTC.

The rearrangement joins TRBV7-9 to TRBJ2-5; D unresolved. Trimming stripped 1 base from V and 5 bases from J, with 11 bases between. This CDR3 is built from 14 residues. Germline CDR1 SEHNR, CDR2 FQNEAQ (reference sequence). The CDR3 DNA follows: TGTGCCAGCAGCTTAGGTCTACCTGGGGAGACCCAGTACTTC. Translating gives CASSLGLPGETQYF. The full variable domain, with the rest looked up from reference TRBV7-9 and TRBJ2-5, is DTGVSQNPRHKITKRGQNVTFRCDPISEHNRLYWYRQTLGQGPEFLTYFQNEAQLEKSRLLSDRFSAERPKGSFSTLEIQRTEQGDSAMYLCASSLGLPGETQYFGPGTRLLVL.

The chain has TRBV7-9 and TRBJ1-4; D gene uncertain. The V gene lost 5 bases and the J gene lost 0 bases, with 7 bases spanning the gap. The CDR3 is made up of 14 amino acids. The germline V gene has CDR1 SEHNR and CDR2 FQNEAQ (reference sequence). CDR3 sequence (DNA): TGTGCCAGCAGCCAACAAACAACTAATGAAAAACTGTTTTTT. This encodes CASSQQTTNEKLFF.

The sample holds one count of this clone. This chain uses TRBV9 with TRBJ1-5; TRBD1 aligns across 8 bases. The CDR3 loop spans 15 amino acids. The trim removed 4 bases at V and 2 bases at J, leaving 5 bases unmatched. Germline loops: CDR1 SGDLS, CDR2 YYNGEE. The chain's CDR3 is CASSSDRGRNQPQHF. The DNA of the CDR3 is TGTGCCAGCAGCTCCGACAGGGGACGCAATCAGCCCCAGCATTTT.

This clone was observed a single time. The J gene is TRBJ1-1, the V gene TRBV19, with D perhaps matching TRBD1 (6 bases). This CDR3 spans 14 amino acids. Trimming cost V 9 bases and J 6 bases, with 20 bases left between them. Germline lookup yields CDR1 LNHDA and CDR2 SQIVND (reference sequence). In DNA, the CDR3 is TGTGCCAGCGGGGGGTCACAGGGAGGGGCTGAAGCTTTCTTT. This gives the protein CASGGSQGGAEAFF.

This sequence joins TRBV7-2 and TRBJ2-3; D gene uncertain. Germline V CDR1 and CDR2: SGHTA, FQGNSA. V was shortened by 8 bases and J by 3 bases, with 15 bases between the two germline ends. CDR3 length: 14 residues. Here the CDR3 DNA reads TGTGCCAGCGATGAAATCCGCTCTACAGATACGCAGTATTTT. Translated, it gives CASDEIRSTDTQYF.

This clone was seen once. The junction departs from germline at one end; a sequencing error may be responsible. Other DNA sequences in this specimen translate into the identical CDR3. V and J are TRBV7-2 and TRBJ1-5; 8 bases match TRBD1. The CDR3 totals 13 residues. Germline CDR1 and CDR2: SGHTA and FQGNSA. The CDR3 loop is CASSLTGEMPQHF. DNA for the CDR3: TGCGCCAGCAGCTTGACAGGGGAGATGCCCCAGCATTTT.

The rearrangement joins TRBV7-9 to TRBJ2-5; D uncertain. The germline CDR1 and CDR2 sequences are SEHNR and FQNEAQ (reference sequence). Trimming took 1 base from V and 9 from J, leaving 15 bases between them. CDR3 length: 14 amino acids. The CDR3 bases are TGTGCCAGCAGCTTAGTCCCCGGAAATGTGGCCCAGTACTTC. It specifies CASSLVPGNVAQYF.

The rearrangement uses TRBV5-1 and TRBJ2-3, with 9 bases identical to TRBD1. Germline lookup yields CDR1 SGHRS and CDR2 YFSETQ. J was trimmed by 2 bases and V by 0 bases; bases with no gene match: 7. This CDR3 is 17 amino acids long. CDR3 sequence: CASSLDVRDRATDTQYF. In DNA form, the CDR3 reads TGCGCCAGCAGCTTGGATGTTAGGGACAGGGCCACAGATACGCAGTATTTT.

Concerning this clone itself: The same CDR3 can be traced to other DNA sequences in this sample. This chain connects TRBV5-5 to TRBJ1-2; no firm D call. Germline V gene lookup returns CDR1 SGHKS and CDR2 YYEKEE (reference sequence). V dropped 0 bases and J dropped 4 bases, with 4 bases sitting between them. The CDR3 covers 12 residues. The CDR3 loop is CASSLGSYGYTF. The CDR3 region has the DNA TGTGCCAGCAGCTTGGGCAGCTATGGCTACACCTTC.

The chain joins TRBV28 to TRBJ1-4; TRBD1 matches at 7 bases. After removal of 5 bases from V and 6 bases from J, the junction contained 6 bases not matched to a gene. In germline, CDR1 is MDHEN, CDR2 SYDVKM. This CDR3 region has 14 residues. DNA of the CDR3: TGTGCCAGCAGTCCCGGGACAGTCCATGAAAAACTGTTTTTT. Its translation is CASSPGTVHEKLFF.

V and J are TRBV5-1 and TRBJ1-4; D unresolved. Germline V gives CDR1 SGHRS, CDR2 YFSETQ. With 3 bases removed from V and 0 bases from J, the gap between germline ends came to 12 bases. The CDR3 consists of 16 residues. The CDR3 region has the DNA TGCGCCAGCAGCTCTGGAAACAGTGCAACTAATGAAAAACTGTTTTTT. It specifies CASSSGNSATNEKLFF. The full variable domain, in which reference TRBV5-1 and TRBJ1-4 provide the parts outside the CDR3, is KAGVTQTPRYLIKTRGQQVTLSCSPISGHRSVSWYQQTPGQGLQFLFEYFSETQRNKGNFPGRFSGRQFSNSRSEMNVSTLELGDSALYLCASSSGNSATNEKLFFGSGTQLSVL.

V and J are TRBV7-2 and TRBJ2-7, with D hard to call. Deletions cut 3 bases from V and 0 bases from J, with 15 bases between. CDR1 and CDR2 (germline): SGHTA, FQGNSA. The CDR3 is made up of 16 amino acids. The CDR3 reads CASSLVAGVSSYEQYF. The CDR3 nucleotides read TGTGCCAGCAGCTTGGTGGCCGGCGTTAGCTCCTACGAGCAGTACTTC.

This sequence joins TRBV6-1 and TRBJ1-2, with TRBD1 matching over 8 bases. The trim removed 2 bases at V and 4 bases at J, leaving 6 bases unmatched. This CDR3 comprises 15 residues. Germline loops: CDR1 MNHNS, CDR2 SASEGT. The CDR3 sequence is CASSERTGPLYGYTF. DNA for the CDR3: TGTGCCAGCAGTGAAAGGACAGGGCCCCTCTATGGCTACACCTTC.

The CDR3 DNA follows: TGTGCCAGCAGCCAAGAGCGAGATCAGCCCCAGCATTTT. Translated: CASSQERDQPQHF. The chain uses TRBV14 and TRBJ1-5; no reliable D call. The CDR3 extends over 13 amino acids. With 0 bases removed from V and 5 bases from J, the gap between germline ends came to 5 bases. Germline V CDR1 and CDR2: SGHDN, FVKESK.